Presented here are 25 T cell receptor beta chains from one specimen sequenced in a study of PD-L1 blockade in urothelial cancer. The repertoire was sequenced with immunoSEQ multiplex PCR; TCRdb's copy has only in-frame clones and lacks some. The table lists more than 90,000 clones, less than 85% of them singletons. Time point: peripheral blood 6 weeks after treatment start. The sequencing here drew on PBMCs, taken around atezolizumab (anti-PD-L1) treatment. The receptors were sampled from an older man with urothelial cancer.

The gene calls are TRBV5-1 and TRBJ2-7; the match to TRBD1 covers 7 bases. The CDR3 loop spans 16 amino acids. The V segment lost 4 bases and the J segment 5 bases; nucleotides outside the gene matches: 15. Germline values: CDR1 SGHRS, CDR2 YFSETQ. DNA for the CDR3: TGCGCCAGCAGCGCCCCTCCCCCCGGACAGGCCCACGAGCAGTACTTC. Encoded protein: CASSAPPPGQAHEQYF.

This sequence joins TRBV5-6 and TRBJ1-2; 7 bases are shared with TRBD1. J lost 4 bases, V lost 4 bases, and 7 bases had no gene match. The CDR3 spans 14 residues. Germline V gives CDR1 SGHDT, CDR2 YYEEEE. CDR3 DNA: TGTGCCAGCAGCCGACAGAACAGGGGCTATGGCTACACCTTC. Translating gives CASSRQNRGYGYTF.

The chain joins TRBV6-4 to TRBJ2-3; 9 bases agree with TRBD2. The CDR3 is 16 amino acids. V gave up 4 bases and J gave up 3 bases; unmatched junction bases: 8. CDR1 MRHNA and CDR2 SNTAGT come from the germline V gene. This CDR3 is CASSVFRLAATDTQYF. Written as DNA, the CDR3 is TGTGCCAGCAGTGTCTTTAGACTAGCGGCAACAGATACGCAGTATTTT.

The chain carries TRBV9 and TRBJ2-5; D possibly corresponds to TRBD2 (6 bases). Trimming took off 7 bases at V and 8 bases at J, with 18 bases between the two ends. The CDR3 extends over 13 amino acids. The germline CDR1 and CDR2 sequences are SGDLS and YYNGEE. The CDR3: CASSSGVYPTQYF. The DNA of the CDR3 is TGTGCCAGCTCCTCGGGGGTCTATCCCACCCAGTACTTC. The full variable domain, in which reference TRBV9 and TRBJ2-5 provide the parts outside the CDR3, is DSGVTQTPKHLITATGQRVTLRCSPRSGDLSVYWYQQSLDQGLQFLIQYYNGEERAKGNILERFSAQQFPDLHSELNLSSLELGDSALYFCASSSGVYPTQYFGPGTRLLVL.

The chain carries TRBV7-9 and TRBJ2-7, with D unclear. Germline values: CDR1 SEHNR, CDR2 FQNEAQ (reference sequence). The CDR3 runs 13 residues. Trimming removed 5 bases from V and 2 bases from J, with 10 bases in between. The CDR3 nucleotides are TGTGCCAGCAGCCCGACGGGTCCCTACGAGCAGTACTTC. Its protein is CASSPTGPYEQYF.

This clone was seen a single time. CDR3 bases: TGTGCCAGCAGTTTGGCTGGGCCAGACTATGGCTACACCTTC. Its protein product is CASSLAGPDYGYTF. The V call is TRBV27, the J call TRBJ1-2; D gene ambiguous. The CDR3 has 14 residues. Germline CDR1 is MNHEY and CDR2 is SMNVEV (reference sequence). Trimming shortened V by 3 bases and J by 3 bases, and 11 bases separated the two germline ends.

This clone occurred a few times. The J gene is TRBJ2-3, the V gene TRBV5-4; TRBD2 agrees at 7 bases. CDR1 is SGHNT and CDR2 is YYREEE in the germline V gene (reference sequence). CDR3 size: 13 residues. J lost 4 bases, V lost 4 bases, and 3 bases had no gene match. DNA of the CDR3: TGTGCCAGCAGCCGGGCGGGGGCAGATACGCAGTATTTT. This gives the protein CASSRAGADTQYF.

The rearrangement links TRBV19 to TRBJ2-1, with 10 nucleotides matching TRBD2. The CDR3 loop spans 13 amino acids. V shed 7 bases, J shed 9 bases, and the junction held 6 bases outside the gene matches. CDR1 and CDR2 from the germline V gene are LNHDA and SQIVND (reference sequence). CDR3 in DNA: TGTGCCAGTACCCCGGGACTAGCGTCTGAGCAGTTCTTC. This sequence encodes CASTPGLASEQFF.

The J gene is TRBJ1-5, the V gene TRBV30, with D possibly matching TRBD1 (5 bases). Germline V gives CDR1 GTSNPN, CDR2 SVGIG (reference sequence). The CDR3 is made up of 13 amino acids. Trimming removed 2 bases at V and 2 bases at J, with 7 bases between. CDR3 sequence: CAWSKGGNQPQHF. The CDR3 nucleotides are TGTGCCTGGAGTAAAGGGGGCAATCAGCCCCAGCATTTT. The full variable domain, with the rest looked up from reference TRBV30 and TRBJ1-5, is SQTIHQWPATLVQPVGSPLSLECTVEGTSNPNLYWYRQAAGRGLQLLFYSVGIGQISSEVPQNLSASRPQDRQFILSSKKLLLSDSGFYLCAWSKGGNQPQHFGDGTRLSIL.

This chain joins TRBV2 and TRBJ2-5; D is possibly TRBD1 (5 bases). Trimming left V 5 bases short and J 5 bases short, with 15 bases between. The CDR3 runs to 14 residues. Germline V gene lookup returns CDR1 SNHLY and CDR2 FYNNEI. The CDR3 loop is CASSREGARETQYF. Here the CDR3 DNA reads TGTGCCAGCAGTCGCGAAGGGGCCAGGGAGACCCAGTACTTC.

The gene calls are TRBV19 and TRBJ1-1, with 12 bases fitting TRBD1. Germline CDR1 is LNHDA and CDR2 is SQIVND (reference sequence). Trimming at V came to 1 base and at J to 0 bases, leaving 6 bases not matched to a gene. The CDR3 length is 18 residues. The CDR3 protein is CASSIVPGQGALNTEAFF. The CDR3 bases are TGTGCCAGTAGTATAGTCCCGGGACAGGGGGCCCTGAACACTGAAGCTTTCTTT.

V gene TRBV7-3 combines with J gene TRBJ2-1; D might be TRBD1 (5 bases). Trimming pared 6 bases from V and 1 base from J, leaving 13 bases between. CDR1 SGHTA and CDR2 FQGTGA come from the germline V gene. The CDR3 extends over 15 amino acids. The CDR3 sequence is CASSLSQGSYNEQFF. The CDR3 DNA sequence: TGTGCCAGCAGTTTGAGTCAGGGTTCCTACAATGAGCAGTTCTTC.

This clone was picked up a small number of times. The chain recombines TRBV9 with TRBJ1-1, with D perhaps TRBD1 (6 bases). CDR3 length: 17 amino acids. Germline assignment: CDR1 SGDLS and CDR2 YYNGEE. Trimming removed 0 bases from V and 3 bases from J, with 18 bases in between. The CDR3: CASSVDSAAGAYTEAFF. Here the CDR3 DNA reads TGTGCCAGCAGCGTAGACTCAGCGGCAGGGGCGTACACTGAAGCTTTCTTT.

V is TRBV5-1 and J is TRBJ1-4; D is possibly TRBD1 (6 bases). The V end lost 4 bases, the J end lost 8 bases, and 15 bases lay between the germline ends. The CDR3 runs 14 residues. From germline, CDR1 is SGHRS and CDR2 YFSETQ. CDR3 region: CASSPGGAEEKLFF. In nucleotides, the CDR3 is TGCGCCAGCAGCCCGGGGGGGGCTGAGGAAAAACTGTTTTTT.

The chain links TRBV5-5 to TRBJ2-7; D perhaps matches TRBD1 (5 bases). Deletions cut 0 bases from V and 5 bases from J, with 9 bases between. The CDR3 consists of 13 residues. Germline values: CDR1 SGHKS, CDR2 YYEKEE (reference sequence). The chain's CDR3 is CASSLARANEQYF. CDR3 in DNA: TGTGCCAGCAGCTTGGCCAGGGCTAACGAGCAGTACTTC.

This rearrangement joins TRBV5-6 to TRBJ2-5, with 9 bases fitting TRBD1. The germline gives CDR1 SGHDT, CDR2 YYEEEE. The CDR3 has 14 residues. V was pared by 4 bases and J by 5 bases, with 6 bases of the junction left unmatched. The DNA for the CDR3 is TGTGCCAGCAGCCCCACAGGGGGCAGTGAGACCCAGTACTTC. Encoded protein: CASSPTGGSETQYF.

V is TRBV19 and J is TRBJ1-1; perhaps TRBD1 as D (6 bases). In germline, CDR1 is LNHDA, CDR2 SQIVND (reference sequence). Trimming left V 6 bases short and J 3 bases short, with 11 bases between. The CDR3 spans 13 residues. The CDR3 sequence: CASSSNRDTEAFF. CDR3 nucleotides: TGTGCCAGTAGCTCGAACAGGGACACTGAAGCTTTCTTT.

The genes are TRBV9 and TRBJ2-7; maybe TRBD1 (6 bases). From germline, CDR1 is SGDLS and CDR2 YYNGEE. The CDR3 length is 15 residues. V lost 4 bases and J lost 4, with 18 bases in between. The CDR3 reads CASSIQTGVGYEQYF. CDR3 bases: TGTGCCAGCAGCATCCAGACAGGTGTCGGTTACGAGCAGTACTTC.

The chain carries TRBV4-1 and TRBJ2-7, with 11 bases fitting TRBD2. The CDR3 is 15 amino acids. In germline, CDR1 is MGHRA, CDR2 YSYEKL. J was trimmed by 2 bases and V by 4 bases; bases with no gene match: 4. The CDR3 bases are TGCGCCAGCAGCCCCTTAGCGGGAGGGACCTACGAGCAGTACTTC. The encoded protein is CASSPLAGGTYEQYF.

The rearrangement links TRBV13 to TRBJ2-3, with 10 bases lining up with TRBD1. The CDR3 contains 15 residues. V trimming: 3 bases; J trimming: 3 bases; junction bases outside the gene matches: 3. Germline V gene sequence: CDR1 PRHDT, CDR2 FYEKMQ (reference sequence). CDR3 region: CASSFRDRGTDTQYF. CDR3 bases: TGTGCCAGCAGCTTTCGGGACAGGGGTACAGATACGCAGTATTTT.

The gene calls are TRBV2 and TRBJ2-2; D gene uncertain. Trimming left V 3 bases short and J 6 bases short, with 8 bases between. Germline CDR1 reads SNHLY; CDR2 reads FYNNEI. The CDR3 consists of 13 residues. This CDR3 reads CASSDARAGELFF. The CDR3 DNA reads TGTGCCAGCAGTGACGCCCGGGCCGGGGAGCTGTTTTTT. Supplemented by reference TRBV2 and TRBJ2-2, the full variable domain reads EPEVTQTPSHQVTQMGQEVILRCVPISNHLYFYWYRQILGQKVEFLVSFYNNEISEKSEIFDDQFSVERPDGSNFTLKIRSTKLEDSAMYFCASSDARAGELFFGEGSRLTVL.

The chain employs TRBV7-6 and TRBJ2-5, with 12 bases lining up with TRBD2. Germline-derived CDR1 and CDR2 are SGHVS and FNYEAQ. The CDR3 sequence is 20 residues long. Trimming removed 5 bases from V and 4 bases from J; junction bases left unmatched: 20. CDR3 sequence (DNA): TGTGCCAGCAGCACCCGCCCCCTCTCTAGCGGGGGGGCGAGGAGAGAGACCCAGTACTTC. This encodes CASSTRPLSSGGARRETQYF.

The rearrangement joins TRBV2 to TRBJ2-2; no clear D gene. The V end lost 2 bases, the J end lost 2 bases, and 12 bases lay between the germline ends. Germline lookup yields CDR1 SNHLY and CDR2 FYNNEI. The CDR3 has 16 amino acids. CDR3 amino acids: CASSEISKPNTGELFF. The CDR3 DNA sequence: TGTGCCAGCAGTGAAATCTCGAAGCCTAACACCGGGGAGCTGTTTTTT.

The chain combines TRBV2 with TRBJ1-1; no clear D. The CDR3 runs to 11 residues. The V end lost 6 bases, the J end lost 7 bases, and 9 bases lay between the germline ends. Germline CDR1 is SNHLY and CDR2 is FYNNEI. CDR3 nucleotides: TGTGCCAGCAGGTTTCAGGTTGAAGCTTTCTTT. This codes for CASRFQVEAFF.

CDR3 nucleotides: TGTGCCAGCAACAGGGATGCTAATGAAAAACTGTTTTTT. As protein: CASNRDANEKLFF. The chain carries TRBV6-1 and TRBJ1-4; weak D call: TRBD1 (6 bases). Trimming stripped 7 bases from V and 3 bases from J, with 9 bases between. Germline V gene sequence: CDR1 MNHNS, CDR2 SASEGT. This CDR3 contains 13 residues.